This section outlines one T cell receptor (beta chain) sequence together with its context. The data are from a study of blood T cell repertoires in COVID-19. Background on the study: The samples span acute and convalescent COVID-19 from the United States, Italy and Spain. Sample material is recorded as cDNA or gDNA derived from T cells, B-cell-depleted T cells, or PBMCs.

The CDR3 spans 15 residues. Cohort 3 donors counted as recovered after two negative PCRs, clearance, or resolved symptoms. Produced via immunoSEQ multiplex PCR; TCRdb's table is partial and in-frame only. The sample shows around 240,000 clones, approximately 85% of them seen only once. The material sequenced was PBMCs or T cells enriched from blood (not recorded which). The clonotype originates from a woman aged 50 to 65 who had recovered from COVID-19. J is TRBJ2-2 and V is TRBV21-1; the table gives TRBD2 as D, unverified against the DNA. TRBV21-1 is marked as a pseudogene. CDR3: CASSKERVATGELFF. The CDR3 coding sequence is TGTGCCAGCAGCAAAGAGAGGGTAGCCACCGGGGAGCTGTTTTTT.